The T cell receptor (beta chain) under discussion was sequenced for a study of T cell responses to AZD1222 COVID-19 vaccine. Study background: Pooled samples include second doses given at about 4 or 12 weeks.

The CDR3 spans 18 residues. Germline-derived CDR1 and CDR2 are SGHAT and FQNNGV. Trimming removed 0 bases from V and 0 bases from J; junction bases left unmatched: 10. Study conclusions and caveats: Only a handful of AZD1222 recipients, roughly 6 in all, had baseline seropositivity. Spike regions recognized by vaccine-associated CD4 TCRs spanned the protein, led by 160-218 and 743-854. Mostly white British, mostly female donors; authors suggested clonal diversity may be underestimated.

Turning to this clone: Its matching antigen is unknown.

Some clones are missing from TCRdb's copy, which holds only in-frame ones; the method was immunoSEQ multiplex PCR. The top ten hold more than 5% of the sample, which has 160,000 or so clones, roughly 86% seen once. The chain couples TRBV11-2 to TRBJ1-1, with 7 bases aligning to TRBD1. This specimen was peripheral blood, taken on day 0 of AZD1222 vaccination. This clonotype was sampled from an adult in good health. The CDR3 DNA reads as TGTGCCAGCAGCTTAGATTGGGGACAGCCAACACTGAACACTGAAGCTTTCTTT. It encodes CASSLDWGQPTLNTEAFF.